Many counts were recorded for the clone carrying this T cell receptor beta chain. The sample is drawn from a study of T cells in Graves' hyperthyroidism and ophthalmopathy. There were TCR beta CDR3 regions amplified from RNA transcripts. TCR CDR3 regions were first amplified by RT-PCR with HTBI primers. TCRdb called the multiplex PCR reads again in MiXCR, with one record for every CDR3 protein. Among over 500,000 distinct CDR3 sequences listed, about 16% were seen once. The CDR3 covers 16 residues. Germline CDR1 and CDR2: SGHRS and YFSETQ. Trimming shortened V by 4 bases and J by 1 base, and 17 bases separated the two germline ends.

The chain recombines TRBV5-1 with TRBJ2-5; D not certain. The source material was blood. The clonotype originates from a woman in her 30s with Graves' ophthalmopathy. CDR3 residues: CASSPGRSPPQETQYF. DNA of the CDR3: TGCGCCAGCAGCCCAGGACGGAGTCCGCCCCAAGAGACCCAGTACTTC.